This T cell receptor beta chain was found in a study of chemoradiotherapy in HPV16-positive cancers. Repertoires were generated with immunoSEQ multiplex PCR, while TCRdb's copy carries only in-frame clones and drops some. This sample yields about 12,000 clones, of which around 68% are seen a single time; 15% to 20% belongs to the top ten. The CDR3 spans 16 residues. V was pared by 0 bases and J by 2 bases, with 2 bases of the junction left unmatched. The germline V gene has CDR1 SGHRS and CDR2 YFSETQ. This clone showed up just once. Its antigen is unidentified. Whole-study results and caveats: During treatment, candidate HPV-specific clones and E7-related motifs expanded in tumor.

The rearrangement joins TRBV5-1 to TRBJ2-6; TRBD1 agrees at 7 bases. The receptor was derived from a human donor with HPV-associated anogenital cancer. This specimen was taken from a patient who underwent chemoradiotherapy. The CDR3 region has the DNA TGCGCCAGCAGCTTGGAACAGGGGCCTGGGGCCAACGTCCTGACTTTC. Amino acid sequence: CASSLEQGPGANVLTF.